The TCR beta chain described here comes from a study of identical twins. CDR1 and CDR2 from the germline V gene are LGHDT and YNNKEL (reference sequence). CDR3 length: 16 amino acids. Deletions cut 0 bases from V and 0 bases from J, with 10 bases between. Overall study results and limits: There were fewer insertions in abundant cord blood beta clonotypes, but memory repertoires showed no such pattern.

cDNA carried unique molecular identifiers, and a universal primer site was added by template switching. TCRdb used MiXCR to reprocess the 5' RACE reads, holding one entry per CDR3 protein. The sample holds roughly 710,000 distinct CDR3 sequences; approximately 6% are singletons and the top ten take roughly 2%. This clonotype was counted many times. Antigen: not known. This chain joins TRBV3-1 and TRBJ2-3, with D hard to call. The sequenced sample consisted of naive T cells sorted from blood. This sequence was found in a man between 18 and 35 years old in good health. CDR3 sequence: CASSQEGLPSTDTQYF. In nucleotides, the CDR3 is TGTGCCAGCAGCCAAGAAGGCTTACCAAGCACAGATACGCAGTATTTT.